What follows are 4 T cell receptor beta chains derived from one specimen sequenced in a study of radiation and T cells in renal cell carcinoma. The time point here: baseline pretreatment blood. Treatment meaning: 15 Gy SBRT to primary tumor, nephrectomy 4 weeks later. The repertoire was sequenced with immunoSEQ multiplex PCR; TCRdb's copy has only in-frame clones and lacks some. The data show about 160,000 clones, around 89% seen once. The sample in question was blood, obtained from a patient whose treatment included radiotherapy and nephrectomy. Every receptor here comes from a woman aged 70 to 79 with renal cell carcinoma.

V gene TRBV11-3 combines with J gene TRBJ1-1, with a weak D call TRBD1 (5 bases). Germline-derived CDR1 and CDR2 are SGHNT and YENEEA. CDR3 size: 15 residues. V was shortened by 8 bases and J by 1 base, with 17 bases between the two germline ends. The CDR3 is CASAPAPGANTEAFF. For the CDR3, the DNA is TGTGCCAGCGCCCCTGCTCCCGGGGCGAACACTGAAGCTTTCTTT.

The chain carries TRBV28 and TRBJ1-5; TRBD1 is a possible D gene (5 bases). The CDR3 is made up of 16 amino acids. The germline gives CDR1 MDHEN, CDR2 SYDVKM. Trimming left V 5 bases short and J 0 bases short, with 14 bases between. The CDR3 DNA is TGTGCCAGCAGTCGCGATAGGGGAAGTAGCAATCAGCCCCAGCATTTT. It is translated as CASSRDRGSSNQPQHF.

In nucleotides, the CDR3 is TGTGCCAGAACAGGGGCAGGGGCCAACGTCCTGACTTTC. Amino acids: CARTGAGANVLTF. This chain links TRBV2 with TRBJ2-6, with 7 bases that match TRBD1. With 9 bases clipped from V and 4 bases from J, the junction kept 3 bases outside the gene matches. Germline lookup yields CDR1 SNHLY and CDR2 FYNNEI. The CDR3 contains 13 residues. Supplemented by reference TRBV2 and TRBJ2-6, the full variable domain reads EPEVTQTPSHQVTQMGQEVILRCVPISNHLYFYWYRQILGQKVEFLVSFYNNEISEKSEIFDDQFSVERPDGSNFTLKIRSTKLEDSAMYFCARTGAGANVLTFGAGSRLTVL.

This clone was seen more than once but under ten times. This rearrangement joins TRBV7-9 to TRBJ2-5; D gene uncertain. The CDR3 spans 12 residues. Per the germline V gene, CDR1 is SEHNR and CDR2 is FQNEAQ (reference sequence). Trimming left V 3 bases short and J 7 bases short, with 9 bases between. CDR3 region: CASSFPGMTQYF. Written as DNA, the CDR3 is TGTGCCAGCAGCTTCCCCGGAATGACCCAGTACTTC.